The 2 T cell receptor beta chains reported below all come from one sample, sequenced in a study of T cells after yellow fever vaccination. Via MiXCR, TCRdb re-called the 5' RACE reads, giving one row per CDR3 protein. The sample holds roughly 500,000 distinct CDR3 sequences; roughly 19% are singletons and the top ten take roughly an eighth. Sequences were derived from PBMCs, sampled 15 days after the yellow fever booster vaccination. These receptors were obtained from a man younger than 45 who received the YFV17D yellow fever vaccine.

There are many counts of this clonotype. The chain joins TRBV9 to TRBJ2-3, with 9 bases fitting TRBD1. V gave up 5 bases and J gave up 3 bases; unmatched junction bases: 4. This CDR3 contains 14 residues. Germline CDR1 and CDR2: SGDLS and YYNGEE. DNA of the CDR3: TGTGCCAGCAGTCACAGGGGGCGGACAGATACGCAGTATTTT. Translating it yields CASSHRGRTDTQYF. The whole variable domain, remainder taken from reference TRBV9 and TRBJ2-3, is DSGVTQTPKHLITATGQRVTLRCSPRSGDLSVYWYQQSLDQGLQFLIQYYNGEERAKGNILERFSAQQFPDLHSELNLSSLELGDSALYFCASSHRGRTDTQYFGPGTRLTVL.

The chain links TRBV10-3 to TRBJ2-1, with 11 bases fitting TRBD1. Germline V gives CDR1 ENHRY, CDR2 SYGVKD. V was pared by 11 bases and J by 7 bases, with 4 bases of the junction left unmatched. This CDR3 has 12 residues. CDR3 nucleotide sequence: TGTGCCTCGGGACAGGGGGTAAATGAGCAGTTCTTC. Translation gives CASGQGVNEQFF.